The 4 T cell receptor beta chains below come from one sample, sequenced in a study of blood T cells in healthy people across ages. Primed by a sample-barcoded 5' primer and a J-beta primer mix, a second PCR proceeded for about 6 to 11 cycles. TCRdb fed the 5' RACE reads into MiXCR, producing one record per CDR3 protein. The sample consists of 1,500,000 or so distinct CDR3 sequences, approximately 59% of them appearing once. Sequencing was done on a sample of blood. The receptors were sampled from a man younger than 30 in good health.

The CDR3 reads CASSETYFNTEAFF. The DNA for the CDR3 is TGTGCCAGCAGCGAGACATACTTTAACACTGAAGCTTTCTTT. The gene calls are TRBV6-1 and TRBJ1-1; D unresolved. CDR1 and CDR2 from the germline V gene are MNHNS and SASEGT. The CDR3 totals 14 residues. The germline V and J ends were trimmed by 6 bases and 2 bases, with 13 bases remaining between them.

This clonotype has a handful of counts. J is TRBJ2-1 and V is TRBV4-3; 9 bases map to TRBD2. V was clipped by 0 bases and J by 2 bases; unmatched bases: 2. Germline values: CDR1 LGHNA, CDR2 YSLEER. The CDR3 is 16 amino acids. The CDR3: CASSQDGTSPYNEQFF. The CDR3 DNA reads TGCGCCAGCAGCCAAGATGGGACTAGCCCCTACAATGAGCAGTTCTTC.

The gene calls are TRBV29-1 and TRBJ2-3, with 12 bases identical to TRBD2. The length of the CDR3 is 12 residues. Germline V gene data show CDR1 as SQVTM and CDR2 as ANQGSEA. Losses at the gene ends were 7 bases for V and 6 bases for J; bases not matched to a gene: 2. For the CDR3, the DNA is TGCAGCGGGACTAGCGGGGTTGATACGCAGTATTTT. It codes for CSGTSGVDTQYF.

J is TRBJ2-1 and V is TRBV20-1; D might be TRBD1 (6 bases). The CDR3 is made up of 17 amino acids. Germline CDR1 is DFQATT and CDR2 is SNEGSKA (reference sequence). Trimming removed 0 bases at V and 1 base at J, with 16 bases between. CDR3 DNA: TGCAGTGCTAGAGACCCGGACAGCGCCGCTTCCTACAATGAGCAGTTCTTC. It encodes CSARDPDSAASYNEQFF.